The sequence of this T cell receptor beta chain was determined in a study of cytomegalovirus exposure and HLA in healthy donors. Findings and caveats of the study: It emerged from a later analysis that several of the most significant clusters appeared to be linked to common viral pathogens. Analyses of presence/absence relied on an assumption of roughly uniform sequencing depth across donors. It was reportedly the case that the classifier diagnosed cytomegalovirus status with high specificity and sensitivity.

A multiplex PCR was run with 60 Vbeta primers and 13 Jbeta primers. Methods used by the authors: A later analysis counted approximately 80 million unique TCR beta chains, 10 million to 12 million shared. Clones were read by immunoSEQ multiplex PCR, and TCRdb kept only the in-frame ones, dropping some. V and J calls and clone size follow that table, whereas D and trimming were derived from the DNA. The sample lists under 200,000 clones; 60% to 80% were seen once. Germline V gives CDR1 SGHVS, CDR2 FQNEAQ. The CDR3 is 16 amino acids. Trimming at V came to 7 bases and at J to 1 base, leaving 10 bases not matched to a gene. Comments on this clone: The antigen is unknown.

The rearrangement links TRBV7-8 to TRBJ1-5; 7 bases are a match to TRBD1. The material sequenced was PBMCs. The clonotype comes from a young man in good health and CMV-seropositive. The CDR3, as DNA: TGTGCCAGCACCGCTTCTGGGGACAGAAGCAATCAGCCCCAGCATTTT. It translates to CASTASGDRSNQPQHF.